Listed below are T cell receptor beta chains from one sample, sequenced in a study of technical replicates of blood from a handful of donors. TCRdb's table, derived via immunoSEQ multiplex PCR, lists solely in-frame clones and lacks some. The sample yields 75,000 to 100,000 clones, about 94% seen once. Sequencing input: T cells isolated from PBMCs. The receptor source for this set is a human donor in good health. The CDR3 runs from the conserved cysteine through the conserved F or W. Rows give clone size only sometimes, using once, few, many, or a class for an expanded clone.

NA | TRBV27 | CASSFSFGTGKLQETQYF
NA | TRBV21-1 | CASSKPQGLRSSCEQFF
NA | TRBV11-1 | CASSLVPRGWSSYNEQFF
NA | TRBV14 | CASSLNSYEQYF
NA | TRBV7-9 | CASSFSGQGNGYTF
NA | TRBV5-4 | CASSAKDRSDGNEQFF
NA | TRBV19 | CASSIQGKVEQYF
NA | TRBV5-1 | CASSLGGEGYTF
NA | TRBV6-5 | CASRPAESTDTQYF
NA | TRBV6-6 | CASSYSQNYGYTF
NA | TRBV5-1 | CASSFKTDTEAFF
NA | TRBV25-1 | CASGHLSSYNEQFF
NA | TRBV13 | CASSLEQREYEQYF
NA | TRBV28 | CASEGEFSPTEAFF
NA | TRBV7-2 | CASSLGLEPYEQYF
NA | TRBV9 | CASSGTAAYEQYF
NA | TRBV28 | CASSLSRPNTEAFF
NA | TRBV5-4 | CASSSGGDPFNTEAFF
NA | TRBV5-1 | CASSAGGPSGELFF
NA | TRBV6-5 | CASSTSASYEQYF
NA | TRBV4-1 | CASSQIGMGTGKTTGELFF
NA | TRBV7-9 | CASSPQGTSYEQYF
NA | TRBV15 | CATSRDEDASTDTQYF
NA | TRBV13 | CASSLQLAGKPYNEQFF
NA | TRBV27 | CASSLSAGFDQPQHF
NA | TRBV6-6 | CASSREGESYNEQFF
NA | TRBV30 | CAWSVARGQGNEKLFF
NA | TRBV2 | CASSGDSYEQYF
NA | TRBV19 | CASRFTGIYNEQFF
NA | TRBV6-5 | CASSPWGEELFF
NA | TRBV15 | CATSTGIYTDTQYF
NA | TRBV4-1 | CASSPIHRGGNTEAFF
NA | TRBV6-5 | CASSRGEGYTF
NA | TRBV7-3 | CASSLWEVSMNTEAFF
NA | TRBV10-2 | CASRPGLIKADTQYF
NA | TRBV27 | CASSLNLLAGVSNEQFF
NA | TRBV30 | CAWSRGVTDTQYF
NA | TRBV11-3 | CASSTTGGKVSGANVLTF
NA | TRBV6-1 | CASSLDRGLDQPQHF
few | TRBV5-4 | CASSLDHFSGNTIYF
NA | TRBV7-8 | CASSGDILNEQFF
NA | TRBV5-1 | CASTQEQGNTGELFF